These 21 T cell receptor beta chains originate from one sample sequenced in a study of T cells in localized non-small cell lung cancer. TCRdb's table, derived via immunoSEQ multiplex PCR, lists solely in-frame clones and lacks some. The sample includes just under 1,500 clones, around 27% of them seen just once. The sequencing used normal lung tissue next to the tumor, collected before any cancer treatment. The receptor set was obtained from a man aged 35 to 70 with stage II squamous cell lung carcinoma.

This clone was seen a handful of times. This chain joins TRBV1 and TRBJ2-3; the table's D call TRBD2 went unverified against the DNA. TRBV1 is a pseudogene. The CDR3 is 17 residues long. The DNA of the CDR3 is TGCGCCAGCAGCCAAAGTCAGACTAGCGGGGGGGGAGATACGCAGTATTTT. Translated: CASSQSQTSGGGDTQYF.

The chain is built from TRBV14 and TRBJ2-1; 8 nucleotides agree with TRBD2. Unmatched junction bases numbered 6, after V lost 3 bases and J lost 2 bases. In germline, CDR1 is SGHDN, CDR2 FVKESK. This CDR3 contains 16 residues. The CDR3 region has the DNA TGTGCCAGCAGCCATGGGTCGGGGGGGGCCTACAATGAGCAGTTCTTC. This sequence encodes CASSHGSGGAYNEQFF.

The chain has TRBV18 and TRBJ2-1; 10 nucleotides align to TRBD2. This CDR3 is 17 amino acids long. Trimming at V came to 2 bases and at J to 2 bases, leaving 6 bases not matched to a gene. Germline assignment: CDR1 KGHSH and CDR2 LQKENI. The CDR3 here is CASSPFLSGGTYNEQFF. The CDR3 DNA reads as TGTGCCAGCTCACCATTCCTTAGCGGGGGGACCTACAATGAGCAGTTCTTC.

In this sample, this clone turned up a few times. The gene calls are TRBV6-8 and TRBJ2-1; 7 bases fit TRBD2. Trimming at V came to 5 bases and at J to 4 bases, leaving 8 bases not matched to a gene. Germline CDR1 is MNHGY and CDR2 is SAAAGT. This CDR3 has 15 residues. As DNA, the CDR3 is TGTGCCAGCAGTGACGGGACTACCAATTACAATGAGCAGTTCTTC. Translating it yields CASSDGTTNYNEQFF.

The V call is TRBV6-8, the J call TRBJ1-6; D ambiguous. Trimming took 7 bases from V and 2 from J, leaving 9 bases between them. The CDR3 length is 14 residues. Germline V gene sequence: CDR1 MNHGY, CDR2 SAAAGT. CDR3 region: CASKRNTYNSPLHF. The CDR3 bases are TGTGCCAGCAAGAGGAACACCTATAATTCACCCCTCCACTTT.

V gene TRBV15 combines with J gene TRBJ2-1; 7 bases align to TRBD1. There are 15 residues in the CDR3. From germline, CDR1 is LNHNV and CDR2 YYDKDF (reference sequence). The V segment lost 5 bases and the J segment 5 bases; nucleotides outside the gene matches: 9. The CDR3 is CATSGNRDSNNEQFF. The CDR3 DNA reads TGTGCCACCAGCGGCAACAGGGACAGCAACAATGAGCAGTTCTTC.

By share, this clone ranks as medium-sized. This chain links TRBV6-8 with TRBJ2-3; 13 positions match TRBD2. Germline V gene data show CDR1 as MNHGY and CDR2 as SAAAGT. The CDR3 is 14 residues long. With V trimmed by 5 bases and J by 4 bases, 0 bases remained unmatched. CDR3 in DNA: TGTGCCAGCAGTGGACTAGCGGGGGCAGATACGCAGTATTTT. It encodes CASSGLAGADTQYF.

This clone was counted only a few times. The chain carries TRBV6-8 and TRBJ2-7; 11 bases agree with TRBD2. The CDR3 length is 14 residues. Per germline, CDR1 MNHGY and CDR2 SAAAGT. The junction had 4 bases not matched to a gene; V was cut back by 5 bases and J by 4 bases. This chain's CDR3 is CASSTSGRGYEQYF. The CDR3 DNA follows: TGTGCCAGCAGTACTAGCGGGAGAGGATACGAGCAGTACTTC.

The chain employs TRBV28 and TRBJ1-2; no clear D gene. From germline, CDR1 is MDHEN and CDR2 SYDVKM. The V and J ends lost 6 bases and 7 bases respectively, with 21 bases between them. This CDR3 region has 15 residues. CDR3 protein: CASRPVGELKFGYTF. Written as DNA, the CDR3 is TGTGCCAGCAGGCCCGTGGGCGAGTTGAAGTTTGGCTACACCTTC.

In its sample, this clone was seen a few times. The chain is built from TRBV7-6 and TRBJ2-3, with D perhaps TRBD1 or TRBD2 (6 bases each). Germline assignment: CDR1 SGHVS and CDR2 FNYEAQ. CDR3 size: 15 residues. Trimming removed 5 bases from V and 0 bases from J, with 12 bases in between. Here the CDR3 reads CASSPRGTSTDTQYF. As DNA, the CDR3 is TGTGCCAGCAGCCCTAGGGGGACTAGCACAGATACGCAGTATTTT.

This chain links TRBV29-1 with TRBJ1-2, with D possibly TRBD1 on 5 matching bases. The germline V and J ends were trimmed by 6 bases and 6 bases, with 23 bases remaining between them. Per the germline V gene, CDR1 is SQVTM and CDR2 is ANQGSEA. The CDR3 covers 15 residues. CDR3 DNA sequence: TGCAGCGTGAGGCGAGGCGGCAGGGAAGGCGATGGCTACACCTTC. Translation: CSVRRGGREGDGYTF. Full variable domain (rest looked up from reference TRBV29-1 and TRBJ1-2): SAVISQKPSRDICQRGTSLTIQCQVDSQVTMMFWYRQQPGQSLTLIATANQGSEATYESGFVIDKFPISRPNLTFSTLTVSNMSPEDSSIYLCSVRRGGREGDGYTFGSGTRLTVV.

This clone is classed as medium-sized (0.01 to 0.1%). This chain links TRBV9 with TRBJ1-2, with D uncertain. Trimming left V 5 bases short and J 1 base short, with 6 bases between. This CDR3 contains 12 residues. CDR1 SGDLS and CDR2 YYNGEE come from the germline V gene. The CDR3 DNA reads TGTGCCAGCAGTCTGATTAACTATGGCTACACCTTC. This encodes CASSLINYGYTF.

In this sample, this clone turned up a few times. The rearrangement joins TRBV7-1 to TRBJ1-2; a possible D gene is TRBD1 (6 bases). TRBV7-1 is an open reading frame, and its role is uncertain. Trimming left V 5 bases short and J 3 bases short, with 13 bases between. This CDR3 contains 14 residues. In nucleotides, the CDR3 is TGTGCCAGCAGCAACCAGGACAGATACTATGGCTACACCTTC. Amino acids: CASSNQDRYYGYTF.

The chain is built from TRBV18 and TRBJ2-7; D call uncertain. CDR1 KGHSH and CDR2 LQKENI come from the germline V gene. There are 13 residues in the CDR3. The V end lost 2 bases, the J end lost 4 bases, and 9 bases lay between the germline ends. The chain's CDR3 is CASSPGRSYEQYF. The DNA for the CDR3 is TGTGCCAGCTCACCAGGAAGATCGTACGAGCAGTACTTC.

V gene TRBV11-3 combines with J gene TRBJ1-1; a weak D match, TRBD1 (5 bases). This CDR3 contains 17 residues. With 0 bases removed from V and 1 base from J, the gap between germline ends came to 15 bases. From germline, CDR1 is SGHNT and CDR2 YENEEA. The CDR3 here is CASSLDWGWSGNTEAFF. CDR3 in DNA: TGTGCCAGCAGCTTAGATTGGGGCTGGTCCGGGAACACTGAAGCTTTCTTT.

V usage is TRBV5-1 and J usage is TRBJ2-4; TRBD1 is a possible D gene (6 bases). The germline V and J ends were trimmed by 4 bases and 3 bases, with 14 bases remaining between them. This CDR3 region has 15 residues. Germline CDR1 reads SGHRS; CDR2 reads YFSETQ. The DNA for the CDR3 is TGCGCCAGCAGCGGCGGAGGACAGATCAAAAACATTCAGTACTTC. Translating it yields CASSGGGQIKNIQYF.

The V call is TRBV4-1, the J call TRBJ2-1; the D gene is possibly TRBD1 (5 bases). CDR1 is MGHRA, CDR2 YSYEKL, per germline. The V end lost 2 bases, the J end lost 8 bases, and 7 bases lay between the germline ends. This CDR3 is 12 amino acids long. CDR3 loop: CASSQRGDEQFF. CDR3 in DNA: TGCGCCAGCAGCCAAAGGGGCGATGAGCAGTTCTTC.

CDR3: CASSLGQGGWHTEAFF. CDR3 coding DNA: TGCGCCAGCAGCTTGGGACAGGGAGGATGGCACACTGAAGCTTTCTTT. The gene calls are TRBV5-1 and TRBJ1-1, with 7 bases lining up with TRBD1. This CDR3 has 16 amino acids. Germline V gene data show CDR1 as SGHRS and CDR2 as YFSETQ. The V and J ends lost 0 bases and 3 bases, in that order; junction bases with no gene match: 8. The whole variable domain, remainder taken from reference TRBV5-1 and TRBJ1-1, is KAGVTQTPRYLIKTRGQQVTLSCSPISGHRSVSWYQQTPGQGLQFLFEYFSETQRNKGNFPGRFSGRQFSNSRSEMNVSTLELGDSALYLCASSLGQGGWHTEAFFGQGTRLTVV.

A few counts support this clone. The chain employs TRBV19 and TRBJ2-7; possibly TRBD2 for D (5 bases). Trimming pared 0 bases from V and 3 bases from J, leaving 12 bases between. Germline CDR1 and CDR2: LNHDA and SQIVND (reference sequence). The CDR3 runs 15 residues. CDR3 amino acids: CASSIESGGRYEQYF. In nucleotides, the CDR3 is TGTGCCAGTAGTATAGAGAGCGGAGGTCGCTACGAGCAGTACTTC. Full variable domain (outside the CDR3, taken from reference TRBV19 and TRBJ2-7): DGGITQSPKYLFRKEGQNVTLSCEQNLNHDAMYWYRQDPGQGLRLIYYSQIVNDFQKGDIAEGYSVSREKKESFPLTVTSAQKNPTAFYLCASSIESGGRYEQYFGPGTRLTVT.

This sequence joins TRBV11-3 and TRBJ2-2; TRBD1 aligns across 10 bases. Trimming at V came to 5 bases and at J to 7 bases, leaving 7 bases not matched to a gene. Germline-derived CDR1 and CDR2 are SGHNT and YENEEA. This CDR3 region has 15 residues. The CDR3 DNA reads TGTGCCAGCAGCCGGGACAGGGGTCAAGGCGGGGAGCTGTTTTTT. This gives the protein CASSRDRGQGGELFF.

The chain uses TRBV9 and TRBJ1-2; tentatively, D is TRBD1 (5 bases). This CDR3 is 17 amino acids long. Deletions cut 4 bases from V and 0 bases from J, with 19 bases between. Germline lookup yields CDR1 SGDLS and CDR2 YYNGEE. In DNA, the CDR3 is TGTGCCAGCAGCCGTACGGGGACTGACTTAGCTAACTATGGCTACACCTTC. Its protein product is CASSRTGTDLANYGYTF.